This TCR beta chain derives from a study of T cell responses to AZD1222 COVID-19 vaccine. Combined were second doses at about 4 or about 12 weeks. Study-level findings and limits: After the peak T cell response, and only then, were repertoires sampled. It should be noted that donors were predominantly white British and more often female, and clonal diversity was possibly underestimated. Nearly half of spike-specific TCRs reportedly target unmutated variant regions.

The length of the CDR3 is 19 residues. Per germline, CDR1 KGHSH and CDR2 LQKENI. V lost 3 bases and J 0 bases, leaving 21 bases between the germline ends. TCRdb's copy holds only in-frame clones and misses some; the assay was immunoSEQ multiplex PCR. The sample holds 120,000 or so clones, 70% to 90% seen once. On this clone: The target antigen is unknown.

This clonotype was sampled from an adult who received the AZD1222 COVID-19 vaccine. The specimen was peripheral blood, collected 28 days after the second AZD1222 dose. This chain links TRBV18 with TRBJ2-4; D is undetermined. The CDR3 bases are TGTGCCAGCTCACCGAGCGAAGCCTTATGGGATTTAGCCAAAAACATTCAGTACTTC. Translation: CASSPSEALWDLAKNIQYF.